This is a list of T cell receptor beta chains from one sample in a study of brain T cells in children with intractable seizures. The assay was immunoSEQ multiplex PCR, and TCRdb's table has in-frame clones only and misses some. This sample has 340,000 or so clones; about 93% occur once, and the top ten carry about 5.8%. The starting material was peripheral blood, obtained more than 4 months after surgery. Source of these receptors: a boy less than two years old with tuberous sclerosis and intractable seizures. Each CDR3 is given with its conserved first and last residue. Each record gives: clone size, J gene, D gene, V gene, CDR3 protein, CDR3 DNA. D genes are given only for firm matches. Clone size is given for some rows only: seen once, a few or many times, or a class if the clone is expanded.

>once|TRBJ2-7|TRBD1|TRBV27
CASSLDRGHEQYF
TGTGCCAGCAGTTTAGACAGGGGCCACGAGCAGTACTTC
>-|TRBJ1-1|TRBD1|TRBV9
CASSAGPTGGLGTEAFF
TGTGCCAGCAGCGCTGGGCCGACAGGGGGCTTGGGCACTGAAGCTTTCTTT
>-|TRBJ2-3|TRBD1|TRBV15
CATSGRQGGSTDTQYF
TGTGCCACCAGCGGACGACAGGGGGGAAGCACAGATACGCAGTATTTT
>-|TRBJ1-5|-|TRBV19
CASLQGSQPQHF
TGTGCCAGTCTGCAGGGAAGTCAGCCCCAGCATTTT
>-|TRBJ2-3|-|TRBV7-8
CASSFYIATDTQYF
TGTGCCAGCAGCTTTTATATTGCCACAGATACGCAGTATTTT
>-|TRBJ2-7|-|TRBV4-1
CASSQDRDYEQYF
TGCGCCAGCAGCCAAGATCGTGATTACGAGCAGTACTTC
>-|TRBJ1-5|TRBD1|TRBV7-2
CASTPGTDNQPQHF
TGTGCCAGCACCCCAGGGACAGATAATCAGCCCCAGCATTTT
>-|TRBJ2-7|-|TRBV5-1
CASSLGSSSNEQYF
TGCGCCAGCAGCTTGGGGTCATCAAGCAACGAGCAGTACTTC
>few|TRBJ2-3|TRBD1|TRBV24-1
CATSALDRAADTQYF
TGTGCCACCTCAGCCCTGGACAGGGCGGCAGATACGCAGTATTTT
>once|TRBJ2-2|TRBD2|TRBV5-1
CASSLYPSGRVDTGELFF
TGCGCCAGCAGCTTGTACCCTAGCGGGAGGGTGGACACCGGGGAGCTGTTTTTT
>-|TRBJ1-2|-|TRBV6-5
CASSIGTDYGYTF
TGTGCCAGCAGCATAGGGACGGACTATGGCTACACCTTC
>-|TRBJ2-7|TRBD2|TRBV7-7
CASSFTPPAGGPRNYEQYF
TGTGCTAGCAGCTTTACCCCCCCAGCGGGAGGGCCTCGTAATTACGAGCAGTACTTC
>-|TRBJ1-3|-|TRBV7-6
CASSQEAGNTIYF
TGTGCCAGCTCACAGGAGGCTGGAAACACCATATATTTT
>-|TRBJ1-2|TRBD1|TRBV27
CASSGRGTGRYGYTF
TGTGCCAGCAGTGGACGCGGGACAGGGAGGTATGGCTACACCTTC
>-|TRBJ2-3|-|TRBV4-2
CASSHGLVSGTDTQYF
TGTGCCAGCAGCCACGGCCTAGTATCTGGCACAGATACGCAGTATTTT
>-|TRBJ1-2|-|TRBV29-1
CSVEPLQYYGYTF
TGCAGCGTTGAACCACTACAGTACTATGGCTACACCTTC
>once|TRBJ2-3|-|TRBV30
CAWRLAASTDTQYF
TGTGCCTGGAGACTAGCCGCTAGCACAGATACGCAGTATTTT
>once|TRBJ1-1|-|TRBV13
CASSSFRGFSTEAFF
TGTGCCAGCAGCTCATTCAGGGGATTCAGCACTGAAGCTTTCTTT
>-|TRBJ1-1|-|TRBV6-5
CASRFRDNTEAFF
TGTGCCAGCAGGTTCAGGGACAACACTGAAGCTTTCTTT
>-|TRBJ2-2|-|TRBV7-6
CASSLGNTGELFF
TGTGCCAGCAGCCTAGGGAACACCGGGGAGCTGTTTTTT
>-|TRBJ2-7|TRBD2|TRBV4-1
CASSQVPGGDEQYF
TGCGCCAGCAGCCAAGTGCCGGGAGGCGACGAGCAGTACTTC
>-|TRBJ1-1|-|TRBV19
CASSISLQNTEAFF
TGTGCCAGTAGTATATCCCTACAGAACACTGAAGCTTTCTTT
>-|TRBJ2-3|-|TRBV25-1
CASSERGGATDTQYF
TGTGCCAGCAGTGAGAGGGGGGGGGCAACAGATACGCAGTATTTT
>-|TRBJ2-5|TRBD2|TRBV3-1/TRBV3-2
CASSQVRGGNQETQYF
TGTGCCAGCAGCCAAGTCCGCGGGGGTAACCAAGAGACCCAGTACTTC
>-|TRBJ2-5|TRBD1|TRBV7-9
CASSSFVWQGAVETQYF
TGTGCCAGCAGCTCCTTTGTTTGGCAGGGGGCTGTGGAGACCCAGTACTTC